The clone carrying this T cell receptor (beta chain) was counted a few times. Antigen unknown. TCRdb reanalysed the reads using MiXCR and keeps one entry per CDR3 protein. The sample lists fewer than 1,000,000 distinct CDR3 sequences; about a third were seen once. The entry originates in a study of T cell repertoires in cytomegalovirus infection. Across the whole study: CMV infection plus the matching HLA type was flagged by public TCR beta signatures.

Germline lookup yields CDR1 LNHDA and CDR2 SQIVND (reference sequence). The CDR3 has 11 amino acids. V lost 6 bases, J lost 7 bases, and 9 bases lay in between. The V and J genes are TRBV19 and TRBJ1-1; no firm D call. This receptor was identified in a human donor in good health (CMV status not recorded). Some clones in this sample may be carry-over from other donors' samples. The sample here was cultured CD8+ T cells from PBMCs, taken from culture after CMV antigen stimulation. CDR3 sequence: CASRGKDEAFF. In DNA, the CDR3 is TGTGCCAGTAGAGGAAAAGATGAAGCTTTCTTT.